This TCR beta chain was observed in a study of shared clonotypes between healthy human individuals. Background on the study: Plates per donor: three CD4 naive, three CD4 memory, two CD8 naive, one CD8 memory. Study-wide results and limits: Since donors were few, the genetic and exposure-history diversity represented was limited.

The CDR3 consists of 13 residues. V gave up 4 bases and J gave up 3 bases; unmatched junction bases: 2. Germline V CDR1 and CDR2: SGHAT, FQNNGV. In the case of this clone: What it binds is unknown.

The repertoire was sequenced with immunoSEQ multiplex PCR; TCRdb's copy has only in-frame clones and lacks some. The table shows approximately 2.5 million clones, with 93% occurring only once. This receptor was taken from a man between 18 and 29 years old in good health. Some clones in this sample may be carry-over from other donors' samples. The specimen was naive CD4+ T cells from PBMCs. Subset specified: CD45RA+ positively selected. The genes are TRBV11-2 and TRBJ1-2; 7 bases agree with TRBD1. The CDR3 DNA reads TGTGCCAGCAGCTATGGACAGGACTATGGCTACACCTTC. This gives the protein CASSYGQDYGYTF. The full variable domain, rest sourced from reference TRBV11-2 and TRBJ1-2, is EAGVAQSPRYKIIEKRQSVAFWCNPISGHATLYWYQQILGQGPKLLIQFQNNGVVDDSQLPKDRFSAERLKGVDSTLKIQPAKLEDSAVYLCASSYGQDYGYTFGSGTRLTVV.